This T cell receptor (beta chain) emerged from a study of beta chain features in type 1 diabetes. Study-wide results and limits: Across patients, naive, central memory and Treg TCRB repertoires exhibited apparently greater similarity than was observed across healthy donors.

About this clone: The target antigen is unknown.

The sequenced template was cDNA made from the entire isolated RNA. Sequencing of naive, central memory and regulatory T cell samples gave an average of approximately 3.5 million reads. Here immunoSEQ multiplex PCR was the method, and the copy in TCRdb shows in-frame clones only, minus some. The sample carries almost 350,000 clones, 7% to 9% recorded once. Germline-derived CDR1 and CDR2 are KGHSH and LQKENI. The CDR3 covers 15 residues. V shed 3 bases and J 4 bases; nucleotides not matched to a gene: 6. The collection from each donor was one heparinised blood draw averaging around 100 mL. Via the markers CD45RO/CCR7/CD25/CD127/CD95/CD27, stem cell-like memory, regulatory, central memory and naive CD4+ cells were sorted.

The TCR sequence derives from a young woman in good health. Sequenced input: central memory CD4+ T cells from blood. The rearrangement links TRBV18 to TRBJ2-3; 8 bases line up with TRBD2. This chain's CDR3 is CASSPGLGVADTQYF. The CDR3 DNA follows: TGTGCCAGCTCACCGGGACTAGGTGTCGCAGATACGCAGTATTTT. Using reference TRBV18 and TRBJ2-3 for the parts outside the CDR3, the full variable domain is NAGVMQNPRHLVRRRGQEARLRCSPMKGHSHVYWYRQLPEEGLKFMVYLQKENIIDESGMPKERFSAEFPKEGPSILRIQQVVRGDSAAYFCASSPGLGVADTQYFGPGTRLTVL.